Sequencing of this T cell receptor (beta chain) was carried out in a study of T cell changes during pregnancy in multiple sclerosis. With V trimmed by 1 base and J by 0 bases, 6 bases remained unmatched. Germline values: CDR1 KGHSH, CDR2 LQKENI. This CDR3 region has 19 residues. The method was immunoSEQ multiplex PCR; TCRdb's version includes in-frame clones alone and lacks a portion of them. The table lists about 130,000 clones, about 96% of them singletons, with 0.44% in the top ten. This sequence was found in a female donor with multiple sclerosis, enrolled in a pregnancy study. Material: peripheral blood, obtained after pregnancy. The rearrangement joins TRBV18 to TRBJ2-7, with 16 bases identical to TRBD2. CDR3 residues: CASSPLGLAGGASSYEQYF. DNA of the CDR3: TGTGCCAGCTCACCACTGGGACTAGCGGGAGGGGCGAGCTCCTACGAGCAGTACTTC.